The entry below describes one T cell receptor beta chain. The antigen is not known. The sample originates from a study of a mutant IDH1 vaccine in newly diagnosed glioma. Indicated time point: week 23, last vaccination. The study gave 300 ug of mutant IDH1 20-mer peptide per vaccine dose, with topical imiquimod. New WHO grade 3 or 4 astrocytomas that were IDH1-mutant and ATRX-lost occurred in the donors. The protocol was immunoSEQ multiplex PCR, while the TCRdb copy is restricted to in-frame clones and leaves out a portion. The data contain some 38,000 clones, more than 80% of them singletons. The material was PBMCs, obtained from a glioma patient whose treatment included an IDH1 peptide vaccine. The clonotype was recovered from a man between 40 and 49 years old with glioma.

For the CDR3, the DNA is TGCGCCAGCAGCCTGATACCTAGCGGCACCTACAATGAGCAGTTCTTC. As protein: CASSLIPSGTYNEQFF. This chain joins TRBV5-1 and TRBJ2-1; 7 positions agree with TRBD2. The V segment lost 4 bases and the J segment 2 bases; nucleotides outside the gene matches: 9. The CDR3 is 16 residues long. CDR1 is SGHRS, CDR2 YFSETQ, per germline. Complete variable domain (other parts from reference TRBV5-1 and TRBJ2-1): KAGVTQTPRYLIKTRGQQVTLSCSPISGHRSVSWYQQTPGQGLQFLFEYFSETQRNKGNFPGRFSGRQFSNSRSEMNVSTLELGDSALYLCASSLIPSGTYNEQFFGPGTRLTVL.